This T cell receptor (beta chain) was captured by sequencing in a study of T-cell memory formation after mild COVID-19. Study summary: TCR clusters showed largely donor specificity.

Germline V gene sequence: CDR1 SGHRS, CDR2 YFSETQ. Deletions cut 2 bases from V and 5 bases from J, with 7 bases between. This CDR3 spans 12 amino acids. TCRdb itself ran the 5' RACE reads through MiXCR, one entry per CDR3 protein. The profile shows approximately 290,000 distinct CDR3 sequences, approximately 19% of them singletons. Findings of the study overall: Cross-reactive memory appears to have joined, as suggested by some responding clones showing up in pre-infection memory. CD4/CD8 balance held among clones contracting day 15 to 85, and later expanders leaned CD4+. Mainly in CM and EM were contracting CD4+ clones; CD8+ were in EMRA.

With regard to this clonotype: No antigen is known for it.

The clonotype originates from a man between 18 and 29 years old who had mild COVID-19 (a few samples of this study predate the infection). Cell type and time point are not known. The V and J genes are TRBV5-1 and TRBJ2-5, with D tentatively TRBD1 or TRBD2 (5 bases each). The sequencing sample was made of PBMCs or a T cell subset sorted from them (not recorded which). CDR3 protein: CASSFEGETQYF. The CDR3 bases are TGCGCCAGCAGCTTTGAGGGGGAGACCCAGTACTTC.